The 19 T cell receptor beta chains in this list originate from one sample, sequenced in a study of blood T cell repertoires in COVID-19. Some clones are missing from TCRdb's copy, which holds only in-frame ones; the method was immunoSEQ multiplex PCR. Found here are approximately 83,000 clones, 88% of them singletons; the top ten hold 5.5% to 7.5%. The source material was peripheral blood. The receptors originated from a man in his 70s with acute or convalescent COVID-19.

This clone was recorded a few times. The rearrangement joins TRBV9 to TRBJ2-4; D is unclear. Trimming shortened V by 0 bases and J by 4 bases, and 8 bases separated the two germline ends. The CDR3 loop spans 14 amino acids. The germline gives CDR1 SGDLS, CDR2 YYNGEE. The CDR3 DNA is TGTGCCAGCAGCGTAGGGCTGCCAAAAAACATTCAGTACTTC. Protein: CASSVGLPKNIQYF. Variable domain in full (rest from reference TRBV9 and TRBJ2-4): DSGVTQTPKHLITATGQRVTLRCSPRSGDLSVYWYQQSLDQGLQFLIQYYNGEERAKGNILERFSAQQFPDLHSELNLSSLELGDSALYFCASSVGLPKNIQYFGAGTRLSVL.

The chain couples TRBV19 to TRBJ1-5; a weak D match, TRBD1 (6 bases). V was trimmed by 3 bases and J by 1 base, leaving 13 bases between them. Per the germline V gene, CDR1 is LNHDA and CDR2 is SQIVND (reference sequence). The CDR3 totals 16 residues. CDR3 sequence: CASSITGGASNQPQHF. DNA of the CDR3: TGTGCCAGTAGTATCACGGGGGGGGCGAGCAATCAGCCCCAGCATTTT.

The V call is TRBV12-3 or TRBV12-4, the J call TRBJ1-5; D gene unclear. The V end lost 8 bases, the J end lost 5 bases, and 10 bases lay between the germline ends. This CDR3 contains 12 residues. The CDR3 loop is CASGSEDQPQHF. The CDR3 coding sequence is TGTGCCAGCGGTTCCGAGGATCAGCCCCAGCATTTT.

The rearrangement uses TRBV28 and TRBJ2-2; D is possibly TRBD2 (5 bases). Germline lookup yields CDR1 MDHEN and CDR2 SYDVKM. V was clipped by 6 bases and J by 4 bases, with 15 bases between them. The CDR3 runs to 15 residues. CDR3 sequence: CASSNPPRGTGELFF. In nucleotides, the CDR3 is TGTGCCAGCAGCAATCCACCACGGGGCACCGGGGAGCTGTTTTTT.

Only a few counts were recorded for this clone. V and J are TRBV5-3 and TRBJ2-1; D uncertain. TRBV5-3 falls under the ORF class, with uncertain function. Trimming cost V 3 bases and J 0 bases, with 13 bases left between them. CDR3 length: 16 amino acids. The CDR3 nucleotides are TGTGCCAGAAGCTGCCGGGTCCTTAACTCCTACAATGAGCAGTTCTTC. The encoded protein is CARSCRVLNSYNEQFF.

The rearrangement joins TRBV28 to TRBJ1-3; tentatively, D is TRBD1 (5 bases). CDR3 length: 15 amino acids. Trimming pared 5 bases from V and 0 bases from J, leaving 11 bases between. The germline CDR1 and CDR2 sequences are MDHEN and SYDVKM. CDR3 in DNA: TGTGCCAGCAGTCCGCGACAGCACTCTGGAAACACCATATATTTT. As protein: CASSPRQHSGNTIYF.

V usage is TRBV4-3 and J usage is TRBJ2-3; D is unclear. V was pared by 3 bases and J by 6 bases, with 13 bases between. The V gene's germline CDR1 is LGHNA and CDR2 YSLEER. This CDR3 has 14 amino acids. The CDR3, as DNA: TGCGCCAGCAGCCATGGTCCTACCTCCGATACGCAGTATTTT. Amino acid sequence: CASSHGPTSDTQYF.

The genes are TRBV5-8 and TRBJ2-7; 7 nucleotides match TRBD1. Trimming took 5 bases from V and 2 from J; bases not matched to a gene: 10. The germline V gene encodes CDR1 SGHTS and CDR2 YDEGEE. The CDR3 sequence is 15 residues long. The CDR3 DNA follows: TGTGCCAGCAGTCCCTTCGGACAGGCCACCTACGAGCAGTACTTC. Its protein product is CASSPFGQATYEQYF. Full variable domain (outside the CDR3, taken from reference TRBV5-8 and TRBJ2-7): EAGVTQSPTHLIKTRGQQATLRCSPISGHTSVYWYQQALGLGLQFLLWYDEGEERNRGNFPPRFSGRQFPNYSSELNVNALELEDSALYLCASSPFGQATYEQYFGPGTRLTVT.

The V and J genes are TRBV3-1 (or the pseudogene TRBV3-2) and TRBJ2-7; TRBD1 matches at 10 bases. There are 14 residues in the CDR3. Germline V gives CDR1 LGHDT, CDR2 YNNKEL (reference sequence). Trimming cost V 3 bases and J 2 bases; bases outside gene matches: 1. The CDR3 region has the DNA TGTGCCAGCAGCCATGGACAGGGGGCCTACGAGCAGTACTTC. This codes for CASSHGQGAYEQYF.

CDR3 DNA: TGTGCCAGCAGCCCCGACGGGGGAACAGCTAACTATGGCTACACCTTC. Protein sequence: CASSPDGGTANYGYTF. The V call is TRBV5-6, the J call TRBJ1-2; D is possibly TRBD1 (5 bases). The V gene lost 4 bases and the J gene lost 0 bases, with 16 bases spanning the gap. The CDR3 runs to 16 residues. The germline V gene has CDR1 SGHDT and CDR2 YYEEEE.

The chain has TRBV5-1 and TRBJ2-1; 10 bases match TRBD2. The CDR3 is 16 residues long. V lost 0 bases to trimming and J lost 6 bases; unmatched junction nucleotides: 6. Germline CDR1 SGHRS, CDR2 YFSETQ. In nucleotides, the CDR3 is TGCGCCAGCAGCTTGGGTTCTAGCGGGGGAGTCAATGAGCAGTTCTTC. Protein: CASSLGSSGGVNEQFF. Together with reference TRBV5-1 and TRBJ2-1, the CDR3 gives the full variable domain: KAGVTQTPRYLIKTRGQQVTLSCSPISGHRSVSWYQQTPGQGLQFLFEYFSETQRNKGNFPGRFSGRQFSNSRSEMNVSTLELGDSALYLCASSLGSSGGVNEQFFGPGTRLTVL.

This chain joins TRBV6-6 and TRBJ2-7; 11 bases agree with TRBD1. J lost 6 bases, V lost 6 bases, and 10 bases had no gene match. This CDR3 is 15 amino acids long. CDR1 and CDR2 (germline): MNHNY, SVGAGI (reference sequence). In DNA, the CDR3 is TGTGCCAGCAGCCCCCCCGGGACAGGGGGAAGCGAGCAGTACTTC. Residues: CASSPPGTGGSEQYF.

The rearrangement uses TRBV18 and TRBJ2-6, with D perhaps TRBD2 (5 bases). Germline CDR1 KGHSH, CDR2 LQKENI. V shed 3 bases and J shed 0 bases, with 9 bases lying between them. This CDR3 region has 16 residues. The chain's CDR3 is CASSPRVGSGANVLTF. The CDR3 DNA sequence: TGTGCCAGCTCACCGAGGGTCGGCTCTGGGGCCAACGTCCTGACTTTC.

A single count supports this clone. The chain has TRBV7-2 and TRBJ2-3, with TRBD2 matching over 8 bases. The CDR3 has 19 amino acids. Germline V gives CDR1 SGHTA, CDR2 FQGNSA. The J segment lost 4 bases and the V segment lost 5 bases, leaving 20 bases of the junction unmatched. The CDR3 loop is CASSPSGGYGTRVPDTQYF. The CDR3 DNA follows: TGTGCCAGCAGCCCCAGCGGGGGCTACGGGACTAGAGTCCCAGATACGCAGTATTTT.

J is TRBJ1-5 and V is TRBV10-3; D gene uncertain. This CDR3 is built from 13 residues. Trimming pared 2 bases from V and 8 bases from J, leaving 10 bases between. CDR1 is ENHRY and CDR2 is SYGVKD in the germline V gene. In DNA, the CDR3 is TGTGCCATCAGTGAGGACAAGCGGGAGCCCCAGCATTTT. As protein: CAISEDKREPQHF.

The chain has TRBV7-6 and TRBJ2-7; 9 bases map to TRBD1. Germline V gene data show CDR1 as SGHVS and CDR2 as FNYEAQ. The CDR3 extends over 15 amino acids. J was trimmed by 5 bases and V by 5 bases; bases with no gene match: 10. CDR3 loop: CASSPTGTGMHEQYF. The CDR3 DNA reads TGTGCCAGCAGCCCGACCGGGACAGGGATGCACGAGCAGTACTTC. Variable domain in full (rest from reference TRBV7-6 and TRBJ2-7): GAGVSQSPRYKVTKRGQDVALRCDPISGHVSLYWYRQALGQGPEFLTYFNYEAQQDKSGLPNDRFSAERPEGSISTLTIQRTEQRDSAMYRCASSPTGTGMHEQYFGPGTRLTVT.

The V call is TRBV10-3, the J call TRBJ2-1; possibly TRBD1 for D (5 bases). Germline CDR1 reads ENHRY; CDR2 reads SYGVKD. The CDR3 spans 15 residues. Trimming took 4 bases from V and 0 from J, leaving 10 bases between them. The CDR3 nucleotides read TGTGCCATCAGTGTAGGGGCGGACTCCTACAATGAGCAGTTCTTC. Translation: CAISVGADSYNEQFF.

For the CDR3, the DNA is TGTGCCAGTATTGACCCAGGGGCAGTTCAGCCCCAGCATTTT. Amino acids: CASIDPGAVQPQHF. The chain carries TRBV19 and TRBJ1-5; tentatively, D is TRBD1 (6 bases). The germline gives CDR1 LNHDA, CDR2 SQIVND (reference sequence). The CDR3 is 14 residues long. With 7 bases removed from V and 6 bases from J, the gap between germline ends came to 16 bases.

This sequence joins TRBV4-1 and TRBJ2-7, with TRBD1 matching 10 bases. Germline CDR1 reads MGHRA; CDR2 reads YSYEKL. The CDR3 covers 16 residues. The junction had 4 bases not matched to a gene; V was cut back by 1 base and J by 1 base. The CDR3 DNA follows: TGCGCCAGCAGCCAAGTGGGGACAGGGGCGTCCTACGAGCAGTACTTC. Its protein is CASSQVGTGASYEQYF.